This is a list of T cell receptor beta chains from one sample in a study of OX40 agonist ivuxolimab in advanced cancers. Profiled with immunoSEQ multiplex PCR; TCRdb holds only in-frame clones, not every one. The table shows tens of thousands of clones, with 80% to 95% occurring only once. Sequencing used CD4+ or CD8+ T cells sorted from blood, obtained in a trial of the OX40 agonist ivuxolimab. The receptors here all came from an adult with an advanced solid tumor such as melanoma, head and neck, liver or kidney cancer. Each CDR3 is given without its conserved first and last residue. Expanded clones get a size class; other rows say once, few or many, or leave the size out.

clone size	V gene	J gene	CDR3 protein
few	TRBV7-8	TRBJ2-7	ASSTYRGPGEQY
NA	TRBV10-1	TRBJ2-7	ASSEPGLAEQY
NA	TRBV18	TRBJ2-2	ASSPPPSGLGTGELF
NA	TRBV27	TRBJ1-1	ASRPRQGRGNTEAF
NA	TRBV10-3	TRBJ2-2	AISEETIFTGELF
once	TRBV27	TRBJ1-6	ASSLSYGSYNSPLH
NA	TRBV9	TRBJ2-7	ASSVGTGTYEQY
NA	TRBV2	TRBJ2-7	ASSESGGAPYEQY
NA	TRBV29-1	TRBJ2-2	SVAPRDRGGTGELF
NA	TRBV6-1	TRBJ2-7	ASSEWGQNYEQY
NA	TRBV10-3	TRBJ1-5	AISGTGNQPQH
NA	TRBV5-4	TRBJ1-3	ASSLDSSGNTIY
NA	TRBV28	TRBJ2-3	ASRPTGVNTDTQY
NA	TRBV4-1	TRBJ2-3	ASSQVGGVSTDTQY
NA	TRBV6-5	TRBJ1-5	ASGRGQGVQPQH
NA	TRBV7-9	TRBJ1-5	ASSLGGVSNQPQH
NA	TRBV5-1	TRBJ1-1	ASSPGQGFVGTEAF
NA	TRBV30	TRBJ2-2	AWSPGSGDTGELF
NA	TRBV7-9	TRBJ1-1	ASSVGTGTEAF
NA	TRBV27	TRBJ2-1	ASSSGSNNEQF
NA	TRBV11-2	TRBJ2-7	ASSLEGTFSYEQY
medium-sized	TRBV6-5	TRBJ2-1	ASSYSGTYGYEQF
NA	TRBV5-8	TRBJ2-1	ASSQRAGGHSYNEQF
NA	TRBV19	TRBJ2-1	ASSKGTANNEQF
NA	TRBV5-5	TRBJ1-2	ASSLGQGFYGYT
once	TRBV15	TRBJ2-7	ATSRDRVTGSYEQY
NA	TRBV5-4	TRBJ1-5	ASSLVGQGIELQH
NA	TRBV5-4	TRBJ1-1	ATHSQGTEAF
NA	TRBV29-1	TRBJ2-7	SVEEGTYEQY
NA	TRBV30	TRBJ1-5	AWSDSDNQPQH
NA	TRBV7-8	TRBJ1-1	ASSLGPMNTEAF
NA	TRBV27	TRBJ2-7	ASSLSASGFPYEQY
NA	TRBV7-6	TRBJ1-2	ASSSRQGDYGYT
NA	TRBV4-2	TRBJ2-6	ASSLESGANVLT
NA	TRBV5-6	TRBJ1-3	ASSLAERGNTIY
once	TRBV5-1	TRBJ2-7	ASSPTGPLREQY
NA	TRBV27	TRBJ2-5	ASSPLTGSGETQY
NA	TRBV2	TRBJ1-2	ASSVEGDYT
NA	TRBV6-5	TRBJ1-1	ASSYSTGNTEAF
NA	TRBV5-8	TRBJ1-1	ASSFPRGGNTEAF
NA	TRBV28	TRBJ2-5	ASSPTDGKEQETQY
NA	TRBV7-8	TRBJ2-2	ASSLYGELF
NA	TRBV29-1	TRBJ1-1	SVESTETLNTEAF
NA	TRBV15	TRBJ2-5	ATSRDWAGQETQY
once	TRBV6-1	TRBJ2-7	ASSEESGLYEQY
NA	TRBV28	TRBJ1-1	ASSLRTWRGTEAF
NA	TRBV11-2	TRBJ1-1	ASSVGPTEAF
NA	TRBV6-1	TRBJ1-2	ASSDIGGDYGYT
NA	TRBV27	TRBJ1-5	ASSGGQGVNQPQH
NA	TRBV10-1	TRBJ1-1	ASSVGQGIMNTEAF
NA	TRBV29-1	TRBJ1-1	SVKQGAYTEAF
NA	TRBV6-1	TRBJ1-2	ASSERGEAYGYT
NA	TRBV27	TRBJ2-1	ASSLTPGGLSEQF